A single sample is the source of the 25 T cell receptor beta chains below, sequenced in a study of blood T cell repertoires in COVID-19. The table came from immunoSEQ multiplex PCR; TCRdb's copy has only in-frame clones and leaves some out. Counted here are a few hundred thousand clones, 80% to 90% occurring once; the ten biggest clones make up less than 11%. The specimen sequenced was PBMCs or T cells enriched from blood (not recorded which). These receptor sequences come from a woman aged 18-30 years who had recovered from COVID-19.

The genes are TRBV9 and TRBJ2-7, with 10 bases identical to TRBD1. The CDR3 is 14 residues long. The germline gives CDR1 SGDLS, CDR2 YYNGEE. V shed 2 bases and J 5 bases; nucleotides not matched to a gene: 4. CDR3 region: CASSVGQGIHEQYF. DNA for the CDR3: TGTGCCAGCAGCGTGGGACAGGGGATCCACGAGCAGTACTTC.

The J gene is TRBJ1-2, the V gene TRBV5-4; D ambiguous. The V end lost 4 bases, the J end lost 4 bases, and 8 bases lay between the germline ends. Germline CDR1 and CDR2: SGHNT and YYREEE (reference sequence). This CDR3 has 12 residues. CDR3 bases: TGTGCCAGCAGCCGCCTCGGCTATGGCTACACCTTC. Residues: CASSRLGYGYTF. Combining the CDR3 with reference TRBV5-4 and TRBJ1-2 gives the whole variable domain ETGVTQSPTHLIKTRGQQVTLRCSSQSGHNTVSWYQQALGQGPQFIFQYYREEENGRGNFPPRFSGLQFPNYSSELNVNALELDDSALYLCASSRLGYGYTFGSGTRLTVV.

The chain links TRBV3-1 (or the pseudogene TRBV3-2) to TRBJ2-2, with a possible D match to TRBD1 (5 bases). The CDR3 loop spans 14 amino acids. The V gene's germline CDR1 is LGHDT and CDR2 YNNKEL (reference sequence). Deletions cut 3 bases from V and 6 bases from J, with 11 bases between. CDR3 amino acids: CASSQGPGSGELFF. The CDR3 DNA reads as TGTGCCAGCAGCCAGGGGCCAGGGTCCGGGGAGCTGTTTTTT.

The chain couples TRBV28 to TRBJ2-3; 8 nucleotides match TRBD2. After removal of 2 bases from V and 3 bases from J, the junction contained 1 base not matched to a gene. This CDR3 contains 14 residues. CDR1 is MDHEN and CDR2 is SYDVKM in the germline V gene. Here the CDR3 reads CASSLSGGTDTQYF. The DNA of the CDR3 is TGTGCCAGCAGTTTAAGCGGGGGAACAGATACGCAGTATTTT.

The chain combines TRBV19 with TRBJ1-2, with TRBD1 matching over 7 bases. The junction had 20 bases not matched to a gene; V was cut back by 5 bases and J by 8 bases. Germline V lookup: CDR1 LNHDA, CDR2 SQIVND (reference sequence). The CDR3 loop spans 17 amino acids. The CDR3, as DNA: TGTGCCAGTAGTCCCCAGGGGGTGTCGACAGGCAGTGGAGGCTACACCTTC. This gives the protein CASSPQGVSTGSGGYTF.

The rearrangement uses TRBV9 and TRBJ2-2; 7 bases align to TRBD1. The CDR3 covers 15 residues. The germline gives CDR1 SGDLS, CDR2 YYNGEE. V lost 4 bases, J lost 4 bases, and 7 bases stayed unmatched. The CDR3 loop reads CASSSTGMGTGELFF. CDR3 DNA sequence: TGTGCCAGCAGCTCGACAGGGATGGGCACCGGGGAGCTGTTTTTT. Looking up the rest from reference TRBV9 and TRBJ2-2 gives the full variable domain: DSGVTQTPKHLITATGQRVTLRCSPRSGDLSVYWYQQSLDQGLQFLIQYYNGEERAKGNILERFSAQQFPDLHSELNLSSLELGDSALYFCASSSTGMGTGELFFGEGSRLTVL.

A few counts support this clone. This chain's CDR3 is CAWMRGASTGELFF. CDR3 DNA sequence: TGTGCCTGGATGCGTGGTGCGAGCACCGGGGAGCTGTTTTTT. The chain joins TRBV30 to TRBJ2-2; D remains unclear. The V end was cut by 4 bases, the J end by 4 bases, with 13 bases between. This CDR3 is built from 14 residues. Germline V gene data show CDR1 as GTSNPN and CDR2 as SVGIG (reference sequence).

The chain is built from TRBV6-5 and TRBJ2-3; D not resolved. Germline V gene data show CDR1 as MNHEY and CDR2 as SVGAGI. The V end was cut by 5 bases, the J end by 6 bases, with 12 bases between. The CDR3 has 13 amino acids. CDR3 nucleotide sequence: TGTGCCAGCAGTCAAACCCCCAGGGATACGCAGTATTTT. Amino acids: CASSQTPRDTQYF.

The chain couples TRBV7-8 to TRBJ2-3; D is possibly TRBD1 (6 bases). The CDR3 has 17 amino acids. V dropped 9 bases and J dropped 1 base, with 23 bases sitting between them. Germline-derived CDR1 and CDR2 are SGHVS and FQNEAQ. The CDR3: CASIRQGRSIGTDTQYF. As DNA, the CDR3 is TGTGCCAGTATTAGGCAGGGGCGTTCCATCGGCACAGATACGCAGTATTTT.

This chain links TRBV7-9 with TRBJ2-7; TRBD1 agrees at 9 bases. This CDR3 is built from 12 residues. CDR1 and CDR2 (germline): SEHNR, FQNEAQ (reference sequence). The ends lost 5 bases at V and 12 bases at J; junction bases unmatched: 8. The CDR3 region is CASSRAPGQGYF. The CDR3 DNA reads TGTGCCAGCAGCAGGGCCCCGGGACAGGGGTACTTC.

The rearrangement links TRBV9 to TRBJ1-6; maybe TRBD1 (5 bases). The V end was cut by 3 bases, the J end by 8 bases, with 21 bases between. CDR1 is SGDLS, CDR2 YYNGEE, per germline. CDR3 length: 17 residues. The CDR3 loop is CASSDKSQGRVDSPLHF. The CDR3 DNA is TGTGCCAGCAGCGACAAATCCCAGGGCAGGGTTGATTCACCCCTCCACTTT. The full variable domain, with the rest looked up from reference TRBV9 and TRBJ1-6, is DSGVTQTPKHLITATGQRVTLRCSPRSGDLSVYWYQQSLDQGLQFLIQYYNGEERAKGNILERFSAQQFPDLHSELNLSSLELGDSALYFCASSDKSQGRVDSPLHFGNGTRLTVT.

The CDR3 DNA reads as TGTGCCAGCAGCAAATCGACCGGGACAGGGAGCAATCAGCCCCAGCATTTT. It is translated as CASSKSTGTGSNQPQHF. The chain combines TRBV21-1 with TRBJ1-5; the DNA was not used to check the table's D call, TRBD1. TRBV21-1 is an annotated pseudogene. The CDR3 covers 17 residues.

This chain connects TRBV7-2 to TRBJ2-7; 9 positions match TRBD2. This CDR3 contains 15 residues. Germline assignment: CDR1 SGHTA and CDR2 FQGNSA. Trimming cost V 0 bases and J 1 base; bases outside gene matches: 1. CDR3 protein: CASSLASGGSYEQYF. CDR3 DNA: TGTGCCAGCAGCTTAGCTAGCGGGGGATCCTACGAGCAGTACTTC.

The chain uses TRBV11-2 and TRBJ1-1, with TRBD1 matching 7 bases. Germline CDR1 is SGHAT and CDR2 is FQNNGV. The CDR3 consists of 15 residues. Germline trimming cut 5 bases from V and 4 bases from J; bases unmatched to any gene: 10. CDR3 in amino acids: CASSPRQGQSTEAFF. CDR3 nucleotides: TGTGCCAGCAGCCCCCGACAGGGCCAAAGCACTGAAGCTTTCTTT.

This clone came up once. J is TRBJ1-1 and V is TRBV7-9; the match to TRBD1 covers 8 bases. CDR1 is SEHNR and CDR2 is FQNEAQ in the germline V gene (reference sequence). The CDR3 sequence is 12 residues long. V lost 6 bases and J lost 7; bases outside the gene matches: 4. DNA for the CDR3: TGTGCCAGCAGGTTCGACAGGGGTGAAGCTTTCTTT. Residues: CASRFDRGEAFF.

The chain combines TRBV30 with TRBJ1-5; possibly TRBD1 for D (5 bases). Trimming removed 1 base from V and 4 bases from J, with 11 bases in between. CDR1 and CDR2 (germline): GTSNPN, SVGIG (reference sequence). CDR3 size: 14 residues. The CDR3 DNA reads as TGTGCCTGGAGTGGGCAGGGAGGGAATCAGCCCCAGCATTTT. It specifies CAWSGQGGNQPQHF.

This chain links TRBV19 with TRBJ2-1; 7 bases fit TRBD1. The CDR3 runs 17 residues. Germline V CDR1 and CDR2: LNHDA, SQIVND (reference sequence). The V gene end was trimmed by 4 bases and the J gene end by 0 bases; junction bases not matched to a gene: 9. This CDR3 is CASSTIGQVSSYNEQFF. The CDR3 coding sequence is TGTGCCAGTAGTACCATTGGACAGGTCAGCTCCTACAATGAGCAGTTCTTC. The variable domain in full, with the rest retrieved from reference TRBV19 and TRBJ2-1, is DGGITQSPKYLFRKEGQNVTLSCEQNLNHDAMYWYRQDPGQGLRLIYYSQIVNDFQKGDIAEGYSVSREKKESFPLTVTSAQKNPTAFYLCASSTIGQVSSYNEQFFGPGTRLTVL.

In this sample, this clone turned up once. The chain is built from TRBV2 and TRBJ1-2; 8 bases are a match to TRBD1. The CDR3 covers 14 residues. Germline CDR1 SNHLY, CDR2 FYNNEI. After removal of 4 bases from V and 2 bases from J, the junction contained 3 bases not matched to a gene. The CDR3 bases are TGTGCCAGCAGTGCCGGACAGGGAAACTATGGCTACACCTTC. It yields the protein CASSAGQGNYGYTF.

This clone was counted a few times. This rearrangement joins TRBV5-1 to TRBJ2-6; 9 bases fit TRBD1. The CDR3 totals 16 residues. CDR1 is SGHRS, CDR2 YFSETQ, per germline. V lost 4 bases, J lost 2 bases, and 4 bases stayed unmatched. The CDR3 is CASSPGQGAGANVLTF. Written as DNA, the CDR3 is TGCGCCAGCAGCCCGGGACAGGGAGCTGGGGCCAACGTCCTGACTTTC.

In this sample, this clone turned up once. The chain employs TRBV7-2 and TRBJ2-1; 7 bases agree with TRBD2. The CDR3 sequence is 15 residues long. CDR1 SGHTA and CDR2 FQGNSA come from the germline V gene. V shed 5 bases and J 1 base; nucleotides not matched to a gene: 5. The CDR3, as DNA: TGTGCCAGCAGCGAGAGCGGGGCGTCCTACAATGAGCAGTTCTTC. This translates into CASSESGASYNEQFF.

The CDR3 here is CASSGTAYEQYF. In DNA, the CDR3 is TGTGCCAGCAGTGGGACAGCGTACGAGCAGTACTTC. The genes are TRBV28 and TRBJ2-7; TRBD1 aligns across 7 bases. Germline V gene lookup returns CDR1 MDHEN and CDR2 SYDVKM. This CDR3 is built from 12 residues. The trim removed 5 bases at V and 4 bases at J, leaving 2 bases unmatched.

The genes are TRBV5-1 and TRBJ1-5; D is unresolved. V was shortened by 2 bases and J by 2 bases, with 8 bases between the two germline ends. The germline V gene encodes CDR1 SGHRS and CDR2 YFSETQ. This CDR3 region has 14 residues. CDR3 DNA: TGCGCCAGCAGCTTTGAGGGTGGCAATCAGCCCCAGCATTTT. It is translated as CASSFEGGNQPQHF. Filled out from reference TRBV5-1 and TRBJ1-5, the complete variable domain reads KAGVTQTPRYLIKTRGQQVTLSCSPISGHRSVSWYQQTPGQGLQFLFEYFSETQRNKGNFPGRFSGRQFSNSRSEMNVSTLELGDSALYLCASSFEGGNQPQHFGDGTRLSIL.

The chain combines TRBV9 with TRBJ1-6, with D possibly matching TRBD1 (5 bases). The ends were cut back, 5 bases at V and 9 bases at J, with 12 bases in the middle. This CDR3 contains 13 residues. Germline V gene sequence: CDR1 SGDLS, CDR2 YYNGEE. CDR3 coding DNA: TGTGCCAGCAGAGGGGAAGTGAGTTCACCCCTCCACTTT. As protein: CASRGEVSSPLHF.

The genes are TRBV11-2 and TRBJ1-6; D possibly corresponds to TRBD1 (5 bases). The CDR3 extends over 14 amino acids. Looked up from germline, CDR1 is SGHAT and CDR2 is FQNNGV. Deletions cut 4 bases from V and 10 bases from J, with 14 bases between. The CDR3 here is CASSSRQGGSPLHF. As DNA, the CDR3 is TGTGCCAGCAGCTCTCGCCAGGGAGGCTCACCCCTCCACTTT.

This clone was counted a single time. The rearrangement uses TRBV30 and TRBJ2-2, with TRBD2 matching over 10 bases. V lost 0 bases and J lost 6; bases outside the gene matches: 4. Germline V lookup: CDR1 GTSNPN, CDR2 SVGIG (reference sequence). The CDR3 is made up of 15 amino acids. CDR3 in DNA: TGTGCCTGGAGTGTACTAGCGGGAAGGGCCGGGGAGCTGTTTTTT. It codes for CAWSVLAGRAGELFF.